A single sample gave rise to the 13 T cell receptor beta chains below, sequenced in a study of blood T cells in healthy people across ages. PCR was performed a second time for about 6 to 12 cycles using a sample-barcoded 5' primer and a J-beta primer mix. Via MiXCR, TCRdb re-called the 5' RACE reads, giving one row per CDR3 protein. Of 730,000 or so distinct CDR3 sequences in the sample, roughly two fifths were seen once. Sequenced material: blood. The receptors derive from a woman aged 55-70 years in good health.

This clonotype was observed a few times. This rearrangement joins TRBV11-2 to TRBJ2-7; 9 positions match TRBD2. The V gene end was trimmed by 1 base and the J gene end by 0 bases; junction bases not matched to a gene: 4. This CDR3 is built from 16 residues. Germline V gives CDR1 SGHAT, CDR2 FQNNGV. CDR3 loop: CASSLVRLAASYEQYF. CDR3 DNA: TGTGCCAGCAGCTTAGTTCGACTAGCGGCCTCCTACGAGCAGTACTTC. Supplemented by reference TRBV11-2 and TRBJ2-7, the full variable domain reads EAGVAQSPRYKIIEKRQSVAFWCNPISGHATLYWYQQILGQGPKLLIQFQNNGVVDDSQLPKDRFSAERLKGVDSTLKIQPAKLEDSAVYLCASSLVRLAASYEQYFGPGTRLTVT.

For this clonotype: A read error may be the cause here, since a much bigger clone is one base away. J is TRBJ2-7 and V is TRBV12-3 or TRBV12-4; 10 bases line up with TRBD1. The closer fit of TRBJ2-5 to the DNA end suggests the J call may be wrong. The CDR3 loop spans 15 amino acids. CDR3 in DNA: TGTGCCAGCAGTCCCCCGGGACAGGGGTTGGAGACCCAGTACTTC. Translating gives CASSPPGQGLETQYF.

Here the CDR3 reads CASSLAQLTGELFF. CDR3 coding DNA: TGTGCCAGCAGCTTAGCCCAGCTAACCGGGGAGCTGTTTTTT. J is TRBJ2-2 and V is TRBV7-9; D not certain. CDR1 SEHNR and CDR2 FQNEAQ come from the germline V gene (reference sequence). Trimming removed 0 bases from V and 5 bases from J, with 7 bases in between. The CDR3 extends over 14 amino acids.

Notes on this clonotype: Sequence at one end of the junction differs from germline and may be a read error. The genes are TRBV3-1 and TRBJ2-1, with D possibly called TRBD1 or TRBD2 (5 bases each). The CDR3 sequence is 15 residues long. From germline, CDR1 is LGHDT and CDR2 YNNKEL (reference sequence). As DNA, the CDR3 is TGTGCCGGCAGCCAAGGGGACCTAGACTACAATGAGCAGTTCTTC. The encoded protein is CAGSQGDLDYNEQFF.

This clonotype was detected only a few times. J is TRBJ2-5 and V is TRBV29-1, with D unclear. The assigned J gene may be wrong: the sequence end matches TRBJ2-7 better. Germline V gene sequence: CDR1 SQVTM, CDR2 ANQGSEA. The CDR3 sequence is 12 residues long. The CDR3 loop is CSVEVPPYEQYF. The CDR3 coding sequence is TGCAGCGTTGAGGTGCCTCCCTACGAGCAGTACTTC.

In DNA, the CDR3 is TGTGCCAGCAGCCGGGGCCCTCCGGGAGGCAAAGATACGCAGTATTTT. As protein: CASSRGPPGGKDTQYF. This rearrangement joins TRBV3-1 to TRBJ2-3, with 7 bases lining up with TRBD2. The CDR3 loop spans 16 amino acids. CDR1 and CDR2 from the germline V gene are LGHDT and YNNKEL (reference sequence). With 4 bases clipped from V and 5 bases from J, the junction kept 12 bases outside the gene matches.

Many counts were recorded for this clonotype. The chain carries TRBV7-2 and TRBJ2-7, with TRBD2 identical over 7 bases. Germline trimming cut 2 bases from V and 5 bases from J; bases unmatched to any gene: 15. This CDR3 comprises 17 residues. Germline loops: CDR1 SGHTA, CDR2 FQGNSA. The CDR3 is CASSLRGIGEGLNEQYF. DNA of the CDR3: TGTGCCAGCAGCTTACGCGGAATCGGGGAGGGCCTCAACGAGCAGTACTTC.

The chain recombines TRBV4-3 with TRBJ2-3, with unresolved D. V was clipped by 0 bases and J by 0 bases, with 13 bases between them. CDR1 and CDR2 (germline): LGHNA, YSLEER. The CDR3 has 17 amino acids. The CDR3 region has the DNA TGCGCCAGCAGCCAAGAGCGGCAGCATCCTAGCACAGATACGCAGTATTTT. Amino acid sequence: CASSQERQHPSTDTQYF.

The chain couples TRBV27 to TRBJ2-4; TRBD2 aligns across 7 bases. The CDR3 contains 14 residues. CDR1 and CDR2 from the germline V gene are MNHEY and SMNVEV (reference sequence). With V trimmed by 3 bases and J by 7 bases, 6 bases remained unmatched. The CDR3 is CASSLGGRANIQYF. DNA of the CDR3: TGTGCCAGCAGTTTGGGCGGGAGAGCGAACATTCAGTACTTC.

The V call is TRBV11-3, the J call TRBJ2-1; D may be TRBD1 or TRBD2 (6 bases each). Germline CDR1 SGHNT, CDR2 YENEEA. The CDR3 loop spans 15 amino acids. The ends were cut back, 1 base at V and 7 bases at J, with 14 bases in the middle. The CDR3 DNA sequence: TGTGCCAGCAGCTTAGGCGGCACAGGGAGGAATGAGCAGTTCTTC. This gives the protein CASSLGGTGRNEQFF.

The chain is built from TRBV4-1 and TRBJ1-4, with TRBD1 identical over 7 bases. Germline V lookup: CDR1 MGHRA, CDR2 YSYEKL. The ends lost 0 bases at V and 4 bases at J; junction bases unmatched: 11. This CDR3 is built from 18 residues. The CDR3 is CASSQEVRQGMINEKLFF. In DNA form, the CDR3 reads TGCGCCAGCAGCCAAGAAGTGCGACAGGGTATGATTAATGAAAAACTGTTTTTT.

The chain recombines TRBV12-3 or TRBV12-4 with TRBJ2-5; TRBD2 is a possible D gene (6 bases). The V end was cut by 5 bases, the J end by 5 bases, with 15 bases between. The CDR3 totals 14 residues. The CDR3 coding sequence is TGTGCCAGCAGTGACCGACGGGGGTGGGAGACCCAGTACTTC. Translating it yields CASSDRRGWETQYF.

This clonotype was observed a few times. The chain couples TRBV7-2 to TRBJ2-5; 14 positions match TRBD2. CDR3 length equals 17 residues. The ends lost 4 bases at V and 5 bases at J; junction bases unmatched: 9. The germline V gene encodes CDR1 SGHTA and CDR2 FQGNSA. CDR3 loop: CASSSTGTSGSSETQYF. The CDR3 DNA reads as TGTGCCAGCAGCTCGACCGGGACTAGCGGGAGTTCGGAGACCCAGTACTTC.